The 22 T cell receptor beta chains listed next were all sequenced from one sample in a study of blood T cell repertoires in COVID-19. Some clones are missing from TCRdb's copy, which holds only in-frame ones; the method was immunoSEQ multiplex PCR. The repertoire consists of about 240,000 clones, with 70% to 90% occurring once and the leading ten covering under 9%. Material for sequencing was peripheral blood. The receptors stem from a woman aged 70 to 79 with active or convalescent COVID-19.

This clone has only a few counts. The chain recombines TRBV5-1 with TRBJ1-2, with D maybe TRBD1 (5 bases). Germline V gene data show CDR1 as SGHRS and CDR2 as YFSETQ. V was shortened by 4 bases and J by 6 bases, with 19 bases between the two germline ends. The CDR3 consists of 15 residues. The CDR3: CASSASQGYGDGYTF. The CDR3 DNA reads TGCGCCAGCAGCGCCTCTCAGGGATATGGCGATGGCTACACCTTC.

J is TRBJ1-5 and V is TRBV18; D is possibly TRBD1 (5 bases). CDR1 and CDR2 from the germline V gene are KGHSH and LQKENI. CDR3 length equals 15 residues. Trimming cost V 3 bases and J 5 bases, with 14 bases left between them. The CDR3 sequence is CASSPGQGTHQPQHF. The CDR3 DNA reads as TGTGCCAGCTCACCCGGGCAGGGAACCCATCAGCCCCAGCATTTT.

V is TRBV30 and J is TRBJ1-1; unclear D gene. With 2 bases removed from V and 0 bases from J, the gap between germline ends came to 22 bases. Germline V gene lookup returns CDR1 GTSNPN and CDR2 SVGIG (reference sequence). CDR3 length: 18 amino acids. The CDR3 DNA sequence: TGTGCCTGGAGTTGTGGGTGGGCAGAGTACCCCATGAACACTGAAGCTTTCTTT. Residues: CAWSCGWAEYPMNTEAFF.

This chain joins TRBV19 and TRBJ1-5, with 10 bases that match TRBD1. The germline V gene encodes CDR1 LNHDA and CDR2 SQIVND (reference sequence). The CDR3 extends over 14 amino acids. V shed 4 bases and J 9 bases; nucleotides not matched to a gene: 6. CDR3 in amino acids: CASSTRTGGWPQHF. In DNA, the CDR3 is TGTGCCAGTAGTACCCGGACAGGGGGATGGCCCCAGCATTTT.

This clone was detected once. This rearrangement joins TRBV4-2 to TRBJ1-1; D is unresolved. The CDR3 runs 13 residues. CDR1 is LGHNA and CDR2 is YNFKEQ in the germline V gene. Trimming pared 1 base from V and 11 bases from J, leaving 14 bases between. CDR3 region: CASSQVSGEAAFF. CDR3 coding DNA: TGTGCCAGCAGCCAAGTTTCTGGAGAGGCGGCTTTCTTT.

J is TRBJ2-5 and V is TRBV4-2; weak D call: TRBD2 (5 bases). This CDR3 has 14 residues. V lost 1 base, J lost 3 bases, and 9 bases lay in between. CDR1 and CDR2 from the germline V gene are LGHNA and YNFKEQ. Written as DNA, the CDR3 is TGTGCCAGCAGCCAAGGGACTCGAGAAGAGACCCAGTACTTC. Translation: CASSQGTREETQYF.

The CDR3 DNA follows: TGTGCCAGCAGTACTCAGGGGTCTAATGAAAAACTGTTTTTT. This translates into CASSTQGSNEKLFF. The chain employs TRBV27 and TRBJ1-4; D is perhaps TRBD1 (6 bases). The CDR3 is 14 amino acids. V was clipped by 5 bases and J by 3 bases, with 10 bases between them. Germline values: CDR1 MNHEY, CDR2 SMNVEV (reference sequence).

The chain links TRBV4-3 to TRBJ1-4, with 7 bases identical to TRBD1. This CDR3 spans 16 amino acids. Germline V gives CDR1 LGHNA, CDR2 YSLEER. V shed 4 bases and J 1 base; nucleotides not matched to a gene: 6. CDR3 coding DNA: TGCGCCAGCAGCCGATTTTACAGGGGAACTAATGAAAAACTGTTTTTT. Amino acids: CASSRFYRGTNEKLFF.

V gene TRBV6-6 combines with J gene TRBJ1-1, with 7 bases identical to TRBD1. Germline trimming cut 2 bases from V and 10 bases from J; bases unmatched to any gene: 13. The CDR3 extends over 15 amino acids. Germline V gene sequence: CDR1 MNHNY, CDR2 SVGAGI (reference sequence). Here the CDR3 reads CASSYPTPTGPGAFF. The CDR3 DNA follows: TGTGCCAGCAGTTACCCCACCCCGACAGGGCCTGGAGCTTTCTTT.

The V and J genes are TRBV10-3 and TRBJ1-6; D unresolved. The germline V and J ends were trimmed by 0 bases and 4 bases, with 13 bases remaining between them. The CDR3 extends over 17 amino acids. Germline lookup yields CDR1 ENHRY and CDR2 SYGVKD. The CDR3 here is CAISESRLASYNSPLHF. In DNA form, the CDR3 reads TGTGCCATCAGTGAGTCGAGGTTGGCGTCATATAATTCACCCCTCCACTTT.

The gene calls are TRBV5-1 and TRBJ1-1, with 9 bases aligning to TRBD1. J was trimmed by 5 bases and V by 3 bases; bases with no gene match: 11. The CDR3 length is 16 residues. Germline CDR1 and CDR2: SGHRS and YFSETQ. CDR3 in amino acids: CASSSSFGTGLTEAFF. DNA for the CDR3: TGCGCCAGCAGCTCCTCTTTTGGGACAGGGTTAACTGAAGCTTTCTTT.

The gene calls are TRBV5-4 and TRBJ1-2; a weak D match, TRBD1 (5 bases). V gave up 5 bases and J gave up 4 bases, with 15 bases separating them. CDR3 length: 14 residues. CDR1 and CDR2 (germline): SGHNT, YYREEE (reference sequence). The CDR3, as DNA: TGTGCCAGCAGGGCTGGGGCGGCCCTCTATGGCTACACCTTC. Its protein is CASRAGAALYGYTF.

This clone turned up a few times. This chain links TRBV5-4 with TRBJ1-2; 7 bases fit TRBD1. This CDR3 has 14 residues. The V gene's germline CDR1 is SGHNT and CDR2 YYREEE (reference sequence). Trimming cost V 2 bases and J 5 bases; bases outside gene matches: 6. This chain's CDR3 is CASSLSTGYYGYTF. Here the CDR3 DNA reads TGTGCCAGCAGCTTATCGACAGGGTATTATGGCTACACCTTC.

V and J are TRBV7-2 and TRBJ1-4; 7 bases map to TRBD1. The germline gives CDR1 SGHTA, CDR2 FQGNSA. V shed 5 bases and J 5 bases; nucleotides not matched to a gene: 2. The length of the CDR3 is 13 residues. The DNA for the CDR3 is TGTGCCAGCAGCCAACAGGGGAATGAAAAACTGTTTTTT. Its translation is CASSQQGNEKLFF.

This chain joins TRBV6-1 and TRBJ1-3, with no clear D. Trimming removed 7 bases from V and 8 bases from J, with 12 bases in between. The CDR3 contains 12 residues. Germline V gene lookup returns CDR1 MNHNS and CDR2 SASEGT. The CDR3 DNA reads TGTGCCAGCACCAATTTGGCGGACACCATATATTTT. This gives the protein CASTNLADTIYF.

The chain is built from TRBV5-1 and TRBJ1-4; D might be TRBD1 (5 bases). The V and J ends lost 1 base and 4 bases respectively, with 14 bases between them. The CDR3 runs 16 residues. Germline V lookup: CDR1 SGHRS, CDR2 YFSETQ. Written as DNA, the CDR3 is TGCGCCAGCAGCTTGCCCCTTGTGGGGGGTAATGAAAAACTGTTTTTT. Amino acids: CASSLPLVGGNEKLFF.

This chain uses TRBV7-2 with TRBJ1-5; possible D gene TRBD1, 5 bases. Between the trimmed V and J ends, which lost 5 bases and 7 bases, there was a span of 15 bases. The CDR3 is 14 residues long. The germline V gene encodes CDR1 SGHTA and CDR2 FQGNSA. The CDR3 loop reads CASSLSGYGQPQHF. The DNA for the CDR3 is TGTGCCAGCAGCCTTTCAGGGTATGGACAGCCCCAGCATTTT.

V usage is TRBV9 and J usage is TRBJ2-2; a possible D gene is TRBD1 (6 bases). V lost 6 bases, J lost 2 bases, and 14 bases lay in between. The CDR3 totals 15 residues. The V gene's germline CDR1 is SGDLS and CDR2 YYNGEE. The CDR3 bases are TGTGCCAGCACCCCCAGGGACACTAACACCGGGGAGCTGTTTTTT. It codes for CASTPRDTNTGELFF.

V and J are TRBV5-1 and TRBJ1-6, with D maybe TRBD1 (6 bases). Per germline, CDR1 SGHRS and CDR2 YFSETQ. The CDR3 spans 15 residues. Trimming removed 0 bases at V and 9 bases at J, with 13 bases between. CDR3 bases: TGCGCCAGCAGCTTGGACAGGGCTAGAGGTTCACCCCTCCACTTT. Translated: CASSLDRARGSPLHF.

This clone was counted a single time. The rearrangement joins TRBV5-7 to TRBJ2-7; 7 bases are shared with TRBD1. TRBV5-7 is assigned to the ORF class and has an uncertain function. After removal of 1 base from V and 0 bases from J, the junction contained 13 bases not matched to a gene. The CDR3 has 18 amino acids. The CDR3 DNA sequence: TGTGCCAGCAGCTTGCGGGCACCCCCGACAGGGATCTCCTACGAGCAGTACTTC. It is translated as CASSLRAPPTGISYEQYF.

On this clone: An end of the junction does not agree with germline; a read error may underlie this. The chain is built from TRBV3-1 (or the pseudogene TRBV3-2) and TRBJ2-3; 11 positions agree with TRBD2. Germline CDR1 reads LGHDT; CDR2 reads YNNKEL (reference sequence). This CDR3 has 11 residues. The CDR3 bases are TGTGCCAGCAGCCACCTTAGCGGGGGGGGTTTT. The encoded protein is CASSHLSGGGF.

The CDR3 nucleotides read TGTGCCAGCAGCTTAGTCTCGTTAGGGGTGGGGACTGAAGCTTTCTTT. Protein product: CASSLVSLGVGTEAFF. This chain links TRBV11-2 with TRBJ1-1; D is possibly TRBD1 (5 bases). This CDR3 has 16 residues. Germline V gene lookup returns CDR1 SGHAT and CDR2 FQNNGV. The V end was cut by 1 base, the J end by 5 bases, with 17 bases between. Full variable domain (rest looked up from reference TRBV11-2 and TRBJ1-1): EAGVAQSPRYKIIEKRQSVAFWCNPISGHATLYWYQQILGQGPKLLIQFQNNGVVDDSQLPKDRFSAERLKGVDSTLKIQPAKLEDSAVYLCASSLVSLGVGTEAFFGQGTRLTVV.